This is a list of T cell receptor beta chains from one sample in a study of blood T cells in healthy people across ages. TCRdb re-analysed the 5' RACE reads in MiXCR, keeping a single row per CDR3 protein. The sample holds 730,000 or so distinct CDR3 sequences, less than 45% seen once. Sample: blood. The receptors shown here come from a man older than 75 in good health. Each CDR3 is given with its conserved first and last residue. The order of the fields is D gene, J gene, V gene, clone size, CDR3 protein, CDR3 DNA. D genes are given only for firm matches. Size values are once, few and many counts, or a class for expanded clones, and some rows have none.

d_call: NA
j_call: TRBJ2-3
v_call: TRBV6-2/TRBV6-3
clone_size: NA
cdr3_aa: CASSYRDFLRDTQYF
cdr3_nt: TGTGCCAGCAGTTACCGGGACTTCCTTCGAGATACGCAGTATTTT

d_call: TRBD1
j_call: TRBJ2-7
v_call: TRBV12-3/TRBV12-4
clone_size: NA
cdr3_aa: CASSLRTGESSYEQYF
cdr3_nt: TGTGCCAGCAGCCTTAGGACAGGGGAGAGCTCCTACGAGCAGTACTTC

d_call: NA
j_call: TRBJ1-5
v_call: TRBV20-1
clone_size: NA
cdr3_aa: CSASRQTSSGNQPQHF
cdr3_nt: TGCAGTGCTAGTAGACAGACATCTTCAGGCAATCAGCCCCAGCATTTT

d_call: TRBD1
j_call: TRBJ1-2
v_call: TRBV20-1
clone_size: NA
cdr3_aa: CSAITTTGYGYTF
cdr3_nt: TGCAGTGCTATCACGACGACAGGGTATGGCTACACCTTC

d_call: TRBD2
j_call: TRBJ2-2
v_call: TRBV5-8
clone_size: NA
cdr3_aa: CASSLYSAGRTGELFF
cdr3_nt: TGTGCCAGCAGCTTGTACTCAGCGGGACGAACCGGGGAGCTGTTTTTT

d_call: NA
j_call: TRBJ2-3
v_call: TRBV20-1
clone_size: NA
cdr3_aa: CSASKADTQYF
cdr3_nt: TGCAGTGCTAGCAAGGCAGATACGCAGTATTTT

d_call: NA
j_call: TRBJ2-2
v_call: TRBV7-3
clone_size: NA
cdr3_aa: CASSLIAGNTGELFF
cdr3_nt: TGTGCCAGCAGCTTAATCGCGGGTAACACCGGGGAGCTGTTTTTT

d_call: NA
j_call: TRBJ2-1
v_call: TRBV20-1
clone_size: NA
cdr3_aa: CSANQGLQNGEQFF
cdr3_nt: TGCAGTGCCAATCAGGGACTTCAAAACGGTGAGCAGTTCTTC

d_call: NA
j_call: TRBJ1-2
v_call: TRBV4-2
clone_size: NA
cdr3_aa: CASSQDIGVGDTF
cdr3_nt: TGTGCCAGCAGCCAAGATATAGGGGTGGGGGACACCTTC

d_call: NA
j_call: TRBJ2-1
v_call: TRBV20-1
clone_size: NA
cdr3_aa: CSARGNTGNEQFF
cdr3_nt: TGCAGTGCTAGGGGGAACACGGGCAATGAGCAGTTCTTC

d_call: TRBD2
j_call: TRBJ2-3
v_call: TRBV4-2
clone_size: few
cdr3_aa: CASSQFSGGSTDTQYF
cdr3_nt: TGTGCCAGCAGCCAATTCAGCGGGGGGAGCACAGATACGCAGTATTTT

d_call: NA
j_call: TRBJ2-5
v_call: TRBV9
clone_size: NA
cdr3_aa: CASSVVPGVVQETQYF
cdr3_nt: TGTGCCAGCAGCGTAGTCCCGGGAGTGGTGCAAGAGACCCAGTACTTC

d_call: TRBD2
j_call: TRBJ2-7
v_call: TRBV19
clone_size: NA
cdr3_aa: CASSSTSGAGGVNEQYF
cdr3_nt: TGTGCCAGTAGTTCCACATCTGGGGCGGGAGGCGTCAATGAGCAGTACTTC

d_call: TRBD1
j_call: TRBJ2-5
v_call: TRBV7-2
clone_size: NA
cdr3_aa: CASLGQGVGETQYF
cdr3_nt: TGTGCCAGCTTAGGCCAGGGGGTAGGAGAGACCCAGTACTTC

d_call: TRBD2
j_call: TRBJ2-5
v_call: TRBV7-2
clone_size: NA
cdr3_aa: CASSASGRADTQYF
cdr3_nt: TGTGCCAGCAGCGCTAGCGGGAGGGCCGATACCCAGTACTTC

d_call: NA
j_call: TRBJ2-7
v_call: TRBV7-2
clone_size: NA
cdr3_aa: CASSLLARHEQYF
cdr3_nt: TGTGCCAGCAGCTTATTGGCTCGGCACGAGCAGTACTTC

d_call: TRBD2
j_call: TRBJ2-3
v_call: TRBV28
clone_size: NA
cdr3_aa: CASSFGGTSDTQYF
cdr3_nt: TGTGCCAGCAGTTTCGGGGGGACTTCAGATACGCAGTATTTT

d_call: NA
j_call: TRBJ2-6
v_call: TRBV20-1
clone_size: few
cdr3_aa: CSAREGQPYSGANVLTF
cdr3_nt: TGCAGTGCTAGAGAGGGGCAGCCTTACTCTGGGGCCAACGTCCTGACTTTC

d_call: TRBD1
j_call: TRBJ1-2
v_call: TRBV6-6
clone_size: NA
cdr3_aa: CASSYSETGSGGYTF
cdr3_nt: TGTGCCAGCAGTTACTCGGAGACAGGGTCGGGAGGCTACACCTTC

d_call: NA
j_call: TRBJ2-2
v_call: TRBV2
clone_size: NA
cdr3_aa: CASKSTGELFF
cdr3_nt: TGTGCCAGCAAAAGCACCGGGGAGCTGTTTTTT

d_call: NA
j_call: TRBJ1-4
v_call: TRBV7-8
clone_size: NA
cdr3_aa: CASSPAGVGEKLFF
cdr3_nt: TGTGCCAGCAGCCCCGCAGGGGTAGGTGAAAAACTGTTTTTT

d_call: NA
j_call: TRBJ2-1
v_call: TRBV25-1
clone_size: few
cdr3_aa: CASSGPPQPNEQFF
cdr3_nt: TGTGCCAGCAGTGGCCCCCCACAGCCCAATGAGCAGTTCTTC

d_call: TRBD1
j_call: TRBJ1-2
v_call: TRBV29-1
clone_size: NA
cdr3_aa: CSVAGTGSIGYTF
cdr3_nt: TGCAGCGTCGCCGGGACAGGGTCTATTGGCTACACCTTC

d_call: NA
j_call: TRBJ1-2
v_call: TRBV7-2
clone_size: NA
cdr3_aa: CASSLDRISGYTF
cdr3_nt: TGTGCCAGCAGCCTGGACAGAATTAGTGGCTACACCTTC